This T cell receptor (beta chain) was captured by sequencing in a study of shared clonotypes between healthy human individuals. Study information: The donor pool was made up of two women and a few men aged 18 to 49. Every donor yielded three CD4 naive, three CD4 memory, two CD8 naive and one CD8 memory plate. Whole-study results and caveats: Sampling covered nothing but blood. Tissue TCR repertoires likely differ from those found in blood. Generation probabilities of non-shared clonotypes were lower (relative to those shared by all four donors).

CDR3 length: 13 residues. Germline CDR1 and CDR2: SQVTM and ANQGSEA. Trimming at V came to 6 bases and at J to 2 bases, leaving 4 bases not matched to a gene. In the case of this clone: What it binds is not known.

Assay used: immunoSEQ multiplex PCR; TCRdb lists only in-frame clones, some missing. The repertoire includes hundreds of thousands of clones, about 96% of them detected once, and around 0.057% sits in the top ten. The sequence was collected from a woman under 40 in good health. This rearrangement joins TRBV29-1 to TRBJ2-3, with 8 bases aligning to TRBD2. The sequenced material came from naive CD4+ T cells sorted from blood. Subset denoted: CD45RA+ positively selected. CDR3 in amino acids: CSVAGDPTDTQYF. For the CDR3, the DNA is TGCAGCGTAGCGGGAGACCCCACAGATACGCAGTATTTT.